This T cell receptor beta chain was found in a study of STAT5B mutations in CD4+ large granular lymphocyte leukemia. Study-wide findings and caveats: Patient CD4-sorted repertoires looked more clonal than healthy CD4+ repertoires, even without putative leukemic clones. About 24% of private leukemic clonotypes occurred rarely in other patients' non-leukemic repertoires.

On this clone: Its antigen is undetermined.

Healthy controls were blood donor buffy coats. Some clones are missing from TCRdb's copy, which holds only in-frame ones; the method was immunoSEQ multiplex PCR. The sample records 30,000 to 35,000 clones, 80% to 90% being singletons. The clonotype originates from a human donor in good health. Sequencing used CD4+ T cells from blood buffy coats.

The CDR3, as DNA: TGCGCCAGCAGCCAAGGCGTTACGGGAGGACGATCCTACGAGCAGTACTTC. This sequence encodes CASSQGVTGGRSYEQYF. V usage is TRBV4-1 and J usage is TRBJ2-7, with 7 nucleotides matching TRBD2. CDR3 length equals 17 residues. Germline loops: CDR1 MGHRA, CDR2 YSYEKL. V lost 1 base, J lost 1 base, and 10 bases stayed unmatched.